This TCR beta chain was observed in a study of T cell changes during pregnancy in multiple sclerosis (dated by TCRdb to between 2018 and 2021). With regard to the full study: The study examined how the T cell repertoire changed over the course of pregnancy in women with multiple sclerosis.

Libraries were constructed by the immunoSEQ multiplex PCR assay. What TCRdb holds here is the immuneACCESS table cut down to in-frame rearrangements. Part of the clones is not present; checked against another copy, under half of the missing clones reflect an unresolved V gene, and the others are unexplained. For this sample there are tens of thousands of clones; around 92% appear just once. The ten top clones hold about 0.69% of the sample. Including cysteine and phenylalanine, the CDR3 has 17 amino acids. Of the read, only the CDR3 DNA is kept; its 51 bases are in frame from base 1. The germline V gene (reference sequence) gives CDR1 as LNHDA and CDR2 as SQIVND. Trimming costs V 0 bases and J 0 bases, and their ends lie 14 bases apart. As to this clone: Its antigen specificity is not known. The sample holds no much larger clone one base away, and base qualities are not on file.

The clonotype was recovered from a female donor with multiple sclerosis, enrolled in a pregnancy study. Material: CD4+ T cells from peripheral blood mononuclear cells, obtained in the third trimester of pregnancy. The chain couples TRBV19 to TRBJ1-1; the D gene is unclear. CDR3 protein: CASSIDLARAMNTEAFF. Read as DNA, the sequence is TGTGCCAGTAGTATAGATCTAGCGAGGGCGATGAACACTGAAGCTTTCTTT. With the rest looked up from the reference TRBV19 and TRBJ1-1 genes rather than sequenced, the full variable domain is DGGITQSPKYLFRKEGQNVTLSCEQNLNHDAMYWYRQDPGQGLRLIYYSQIVNDFQKGDIAEGYSVSREKKESFPLTVTSAQKNPTAFYLCASSIDLARAMNTEAFFGQGTRLTVV.